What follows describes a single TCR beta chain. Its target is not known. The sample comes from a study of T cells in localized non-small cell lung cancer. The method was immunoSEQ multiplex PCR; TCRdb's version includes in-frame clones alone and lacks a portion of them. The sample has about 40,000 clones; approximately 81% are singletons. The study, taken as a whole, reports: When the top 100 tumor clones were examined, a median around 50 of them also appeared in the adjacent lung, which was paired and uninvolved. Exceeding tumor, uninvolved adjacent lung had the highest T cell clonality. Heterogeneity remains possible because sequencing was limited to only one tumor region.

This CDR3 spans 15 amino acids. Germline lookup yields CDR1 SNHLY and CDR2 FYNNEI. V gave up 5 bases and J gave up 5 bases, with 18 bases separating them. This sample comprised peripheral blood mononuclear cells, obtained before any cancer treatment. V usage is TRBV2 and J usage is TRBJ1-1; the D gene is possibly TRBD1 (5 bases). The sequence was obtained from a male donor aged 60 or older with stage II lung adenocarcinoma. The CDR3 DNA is TGTGCCAGCAGTAGACTAGAGTCCCAGGGAACTGAAGCTTTCTTT. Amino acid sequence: CASSRLESQGTEAFF. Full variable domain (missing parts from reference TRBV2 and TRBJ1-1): EPEVTQTPSHQVTQMGQEVILRCVPISNHLYFYWYRQILGQKVEFLVSFYNNEISEKSEIFDDQFSVERPDGSNFTLKIRSTKLEDSAMYFCASSRLESQGTEAFFGQGTRLTVV.